Listed here is a single TCR beta chain. Its antigen is not known. The study left out patients who had uncontrolled infection, other autoimmune disease, pregnancy or lactation. The sample originates from a study of T cells in Graves' hyperthyroidism and ophthalmopathy. Notes on the study in general: Peripheral blood also featured most of the thyroid clonotypes expanded above 0.001. Onset of ophthalmopathy came a median roughly 6.4 months after the model predicted it.

Germline-derived CDR1 and CDR2 are SGHDT and YYEEEE. The CDR3 has 15 amino acids. Trimming removed 1 base at V and 0 bases at J, with 9 bases between. Template material for amplifying TCR beta CDR3 regions consisted of RNA transcripts. First-round RT-PCR with HTBI primers amplified the TCR CDR3 region. TCRdb independently ran MiXCR on the multiplex PCR reads; one entry per CDR3 protein. The sample records hundreds of thousands of distinct CDR3 sequences, about 20% being singletons. Source material: blood. This receptor was taken from a young man with Graves' ophthalmopathy. The chain links TRBV5-6 to TRBJ2-3, with D perhaps matching TRBD1 (5 bases). The CDR3 sequence is CASSLRQLSTDTQYF. The CDR3 nucleotides are TGTGCCAGCAGCTTGAGACAGCTTAGCACAGATACGCAGTATTTT.